This T cell receptor beta chain originates from a study of T cell repertoires in cytomegalovirus infection. Study-wide context: Used in the study were CMV epitopes, some recently identified and HLA-C-restricted, others well-studied and HLA-B-restricted. CMV infection and matching HLA type were both indicated by public TCR beta signatures. Study outcomes and limitations: Within the response measured ex vivo, HLA-C-restricted CMV-specific TCR beta clonotypes were dominant.

Each CDR3 protein is one row after TCRdb ran MiXCR on the reads. This table holds approximately 50,000 distinct CDR3 sequences, around 20% found once. This clonotype occurred a few times. Antigen: not known. The CDR3 spans 14 residues. Germline CDR1 MNHNS, CDR2 SASEGT. The J segment lost 5 bases and the V segment lost 5 bases, leaving 8 bases of the junction unmatched. The sequence was obtained from a human donor in good health (CMV status not recorded). Some clones in this sample may be carry-over from other donors' samples. The sequences come from CD8+ T cells from cultured PBMCs, collected from culture after CMV antigen stimulation. The chain carries TRBV6-1 and TRBJ2-7; 8 positions agree with TRBD1. The CDR3 bases are TGTGCCAGCAGTTATCCAGGGGGCAGCGACGAGCAGTACTTC. It specifies CASSYPGGSDEQYF.